The rows below give T cell receptor beta chains drawn from one sample of a study of shared clonotypes between healthy human individuals. Generated by immunoSEQ multiplex PCR, the TCRdb table keeps only in-frame clones and is missing some. Among about 1 million clones, around 75% were seen once, and the ten largest hold about 1.5%. The sample taken for sequencing was memory CD4+ T cells sorted from blood. Receptors were obtained from a man aged 18 to 30 in good health. Both conserved end residues are trimmed from each CDR3. The order of the fields is V gene, J gene, D gene, CDR3 protein. A D gene is named only where the DNA matches it firmly.

TRBV30	TRBJ2-7	.	AWSLKGGEQY
TRBV10-3	TRBJ2-7	TRBD2	AISESSGGTYEQY
TRBV5-1	TRBJ2-5	.	ASSLDGSYGETQY
TRBV27	TRBJ2-7	.	ASSFRNPYEQY
TRBV7-9	TRBJ1-1	.	ASSLALWDGMNTEAF
TRBV6-1	TRBJ1-4	TRBD1	ASSETHRGNEKLF
TRBV18	TRBJ2-3	.	ASSPTRDPTDTQY
TRBV7-9	TRBJ2-1	.	ASNRDTNSYNEQF
TRBV25-1	TRBJ2-1	TRBD2	ASSETGTSSYNEQF
TRBV19	TRBJ1-2	.	ASNGRPNYGYT
TRBV2	TRBJ1-2	.	ASSEGGSLAGYT
TRBV19	TRBJ2-1	TRBD2	ASSRGLAGSSYNEQF
TRBV4-1	TRBJ2-4	TRBD1	ATSIPGTGTNIQY
TRBV29-1	.	.	SVGVRFPRELF
TRBV9	TRBJ2-5	.	ASSVGRLLQETQY